This passage covers 26 T cell receptor beta chains from one sample sequenced in a study of T cell responses to AZD1222 COVID-19 vaccine. Sequenced by immunoSEQ multiplex PCR; TCRdb stores in-frame clones only, minus some. This sample yields 70,000 to 95,000 clones, of which under 90% are seen a single time; approximately 3% belongs to the top ten. The source material was peripheral blood, sampled on day 0 of MenACWY control vaccination. The receptors derive from an adult in good health.

The V and J genes are TRBV7-2 and TRBJ2-7; 7 bases agree with TRBD2. The CDR3 is made up of 16 amino acids. Per germline, CDR1 SGHTA and CDR2 FQGNSA. Trimming cost V 2 bases and J 5 bases; bases outside gene matches: 12. Here the CDR3 reads CASSLFTTSTKDEQYF. In DNA, the CDR3 is TGTGCCAGCAGCTTATTTACGACTAGCACAAAGGACGAGCAGTACTTC.

The chain links TRBV29-1 to TRBJ2-7; D not certain. V gave up 5 bases and J gave up 6 bases, with 11 bases separating them. The germline CDR1 and CDR2 sequences are SQVTM and ANQGSEA. The length of the CDR3 is 11 residues. CDR3 in amino acids: CSVTVSGEQYF. The DNA for the CDR3 is TGCAGCGTTACGGTCTCTGGCGAGCAGTACTTC.

This chain links TRBV19 with TRBJ2-7; D possibly corresponds to TRBD2 (5 bases). CDR3 length: 14 residues. Trimming stripped 9 bases from V and 5 bases from J, with 20 bases between. The germline CDR1 and CDR2 sequences are LNHDA and SQIVND (reference sequence). The CDR3: CARGDGKVWNEQYF. The CDR3 DNA sequence: TGTGCCAGGGGCGACGGGAAAGTCTGGAACGAGCAGTACTTC. Together with reference TRBV19 and TRBJ2-7, the CDR3 gives the full variable domain: DGGITQSPKYLFRKEGQNVTLSCEQNLNHDAMYWYRQDPGQGLRLIYYSQIVNDFQKGDIAEGYSVSREKKESFPLTVTSAQKNPTAFYLCARGDGKVWNEQYFGPGTRLTVT.

The chain links TRBV7-2 to TRBJ1-4; TRBD1 matches 8 bases. The V and J ends lost 2 bases and 3 bases, in that order; junction bases with no gene match: 2. The CDR3 loop spans 15 amino acids. Germline CDR1 SGHTA, CDR2 FQGNSA. The CDR3 reads CASSLWTGSNEKLFF. CDR3 DNA: TGTGCCAGCAGCTTATGGACAGGGTCTAATGAAAAACTGTTTTTT.

J is TRBJ1-2 and V is TRBV7-2, with D tentatively TRBD1 (6 bases). Trimming cost V 4 bases and J 5 bases, with 8 bases left between them. The CDR3 totals 12 residues. CDR1 SGHTA and CDR2 FQGNSA come from the germline V gene. The CDR3 reads CASSSQGYGYTF. The CDR3 nucleotides read TGTGCCAGCAGCTCACAGGGATATGGCTACACCTTC.

The J gene is TRBJ2-7, the V gene TRBV28; D not certain. Germline V gene lookup returns CDR1 MDHEN and CDR2 SYDVKM. Trimming removed 6 bases from V and 6 bases from J, with 12 bases in between. CDR3 length equals 12 residues. CDR3 region: CASSPGRSEQYF. The DNA for the CDR3 is TGTGCCAGCAGCCCCGGCAGGAGCGAGCAGTACTTC.

The rearrangement joins TRBV25-1 to TRBJ2-1; the D gene is possibly TRBD2 (5 bases). Germline V gene data show CDR1 as MGHDK and CDR2 as SYGVNS. This CDR3 region has 12 residues. Trimming removed 4 bases from V and 6 bases from J, with 7 bases in between. As DNA, the CDR3 is TGTGCCAGCAGTGTAGGACTCAATGAGCAGTTCTTC. As protein: CASSVGLNEQFF.

V usage is TRBV4-3 and J usage is TRBJ1-2, with no clear D. Germline loops: CDR1 LGHNA, CDR2 YSLEER. The CDR3 spans 14 residues. The V and J ends lost 3 bases and 7 bases respectively, with 15 bases between them. The DNA of the CDR3 is TGCGCCAGCAGCCACAGATTTCCAGCCAGTGGCTACACCTTC. Translating gives CASSHRFPASGYTF.

The chain combines TRBV7-2 with TRBJ1-2, with TRBD1 matching 8 bases. Germline CDR1 is SGHTA and CDR2 is FQGNSA. Trimming took 1 base from V and 4 from J; bases not matched to a gene: 5. The CDR3 has 15 residues. The CDR3 nucleotides are TGTGCCAGCAGCTTAGGTTCCGGACAGGGCTATGGCTACACCTTC. Translation: CASSLGSGQGYGYTF.

This rearrangement joins TRBV2 to TRBJ2-3; TRBD1 is a possible D gene (6 bases). The CDR3 spans 15 residues. V dropped 4 bases and J dropped 2 bases, with 13 bases sitting between them. The germline CDR1 and CDR2 sequences are SNHLY and FYNNEI. CDR3 bases: TGTGCCAGCAGTGCGGACAGTCCCTCCACAGATACGCAGTATTTT. Translating it yields CASSADSPSTDTQYF.

The J gene is TRBJ1-5, the V gene TRBV19; possible D gene TRBD1, 6 bases. Trimming cost V 7 bases and J 0 bases, with 16 bases left between them. The CDR3 has 16 amino acids. CDR1 is LNHDA, CDR2 SQIVND, per germline (reference sequence). CDR3 protein: CASTSLWGPSNQPQHF. In DNA, the CDR3 is TGTGCCAGTACCTCCCTGTGGGGGCCTAGCAATCAGCCCCAGCATTTT.

This clone is labeled medium-sized (0.01 to 0.1%). The chain employs TRBV5-6 and TRBJ2-6, with D tentatively TRBD1 or TRBD2 (6 bases each). The germline CDR1 and CDR2 sequences are SGHDT and YYEEEE. V gave up 2 bases and J gave up 3 bases, with 21 bases separating them. The CDR3 loop spans 19 amino acids. DNA of the CDR3: TGTGCCAGCAGCTTCGGGGGACACACTGCGCTTTATGGGGCCAACGTCCTGACTTTC. Residues: CASSFGGHTALYGANVLTF.

The chain employs TRBV18 and TRBJ1-6, with D perhaps TRBD1 (6 bases). Per germline, CDR1 KGHSH and CDR2 LQKENI. The CDR3 sequence is 15 residues long. The ends were cut back, 0 bases at V and 11 bases at J, with 14 bases in the middle. CDR3 bases: TGTGCCAGCTCACCACCGGGACAAGGTATAGCACCCCTCCACTTT. Amino acid sequence: CASSPPGQGIAPLHF.

The V and J genes are TRBV6-5 and TRBJ1-5; D is possibly TRBD1 (5 bases). Trimming cost V 6 bases and J 7 bases, with 16 bases left between them. The germline CDR1 and CDR2 sequences are MNHEY and SVGAGI. The CDR3 contains 14 residues. CDR3: CASRPWDGSQPQHF. As DNA, the CDR3 is TGTGCCAGCAGACCATGGGACGGCTCGCAGCCCCAGCATTTT.

This clone appeared once. The chain couples TRBV10-1 to TRBJ2-3; 9 bases fit TRBD2. Per germline, CDR1 WNHNN and CDR2 SYGVQD (reference sequence). The junction had 13 bases not matched to a gene; V was cut back by 3 bases and J by 9 bases. The CDR3 runs to 16 residues. Written as DNA, the CDR3 is TGCGCCAGCAGTGACATAGTTGGGACTAGCCTGGTAACGCAGTATTTT. Encoded protein: CASSDIVGTSLVTQYF.

V is TRBV19 and J is TRBJ1-5, with a possible D match to TRBD1 (5 bases). CDR3 length equals 14 residues. The germline V gene has CDR1 LNHDA and CDR2 SQIVND (reference sequence). V was pared by 6 bases and J by 2 bases, with 11 bases between. CDR3 in DNA: TGTGCCAGTAGCAGCCAGGGAGGCAATCAGCCCCAGCATTTT. This sequence encodes CASSSQGGNQPQHF.

Only a few counts were recorded for this clone. The V and J genes are TRBV7-9 and TRBJ1-4; TRBD1 might be the D (6 bases). The CDR3 is 16 residues long. V gave up 2 bases and J gave up 3 bases, with 13 bases separating them. Germline V gene sequence: CDR1 SEHNR, CDR2 FQNEAQ (reference sequence). The CDR3 DNA sequence: TGTGCCAGCAGCTTATGGGGGGCGGAGGCTAATGAAAAACTGTTTTTT. Translated, it gives CASSLWGAEANEKLFF. Variable domain in full (rest from reference TRBV7-9 and TRBJ1-4): DTGVSQNPRHKITKRGQNVTFRCDPISEHNRLYWYRQTLGQGPEFLTYFQNEAQLEKSRLLSDRFSAERPKGSFSTLEIQRTEQGDSAMYLCASSLWGAEANEKLFFGSGTQLSVL.

This clone has more than one count but fewer than ten. The rearrangement joins TRBV6-5 to TRBJ1-3; weak D call: TRBD1 (5 bases). The CDR3 has 15 amino acids. From germline, CDR1 is MNHEY and CDR2 SVGAGI. Trimming shortened V by 6 bases and J by 4 bases, and 16 bases separated the two germline ends. CDR3 DNA: TGTGCCAGCAGCATCGTCCAGGGTGGAGGAAACACCATATATTTT. This sequence encodes CASSIVQGGGNTIYF.

The chain couples TRBV21-1 to TRBJ2-1; TRBD2 reflects the table's D call only, with no check against the DNA. TRBV21-1 is labeled a pseudogene. CDR3 length equals 16 residues. The CDR3 spells CASSFRMGGSYNEQFF. The CDR3 DNA reads TGTGCCAGCAGCTTTAGAATGGGGGGCTCCTACAATGAGCAGTTCTTC.

V usage is TRBV6-5 and J usage is TRBJ1-3; 8 positions agree with TRBD1. This CDR3 has 15 residues. V lost 6 bases to trimming and J lost 1 base; unmatched junction nucleotides: 5. CDR1 is MNHEY and CDR2 is SVGAGI in the germline V gene. The CDR3 here is CASRPDRESGNTIYF. CDR3 DNA sequence: TGTGCCAGCAGGCCGGACAGGGAATCTGGAAACACCATATATTTT.

The chain couples TRBV6-2 or TRBV6-3 to TRBJ2-2; 8 bases are a match to TRBD2. V lost 6 bases to trimming and J lost 2 bases; unmatched junction nucleotides: 2. CDR3 size: 14 residues. Germline V gene lookup returns CDR1 MNHEY and CDR2 SVGEGT. The CDR3: CASSGGANTGELFF. The CDR3 nucleotides are TGTGCCAGCAGCGGGGGGGCAAACACCGGGGAGCTGTTTTTT.

The chain uses TRBV3-1 (or the pseudogene TRBV3-2) and TRBJ2-1, with no clear D. This CDR3 is 12 amino acids long. Germline V gives CDR1 LGHDT, CDR2 YNNKEL (reference sequence). The V end lost 1 base, the J end lost 7 bases, and 5 bases lay between the germline ends. CDR3 residues: CASSQVRNEQFF. As DNA, the CDR3 is TGTGCCAGCAGCCAAGTAAGGAATGAGCAGTTCTTC.

V is TRBV11-2 and J is TRBJ1-1; the D gene is possibly TRBD1 (5 bases). The CDR3 is 14 residues long. CDR1 SGHAT and CDR2 FQNNGV come from the germline V gene. Trimming removed 5 bases at V and 3 bases at J, with 13 bases between. The CDR3 nucleotides read TGTGCCAGCAGCCCAATCCGGGACTACACTGAAGCTTTCTTT. Residues: CASSPIRDYTEAFF.

The chain employs TRBV5-4 and TRBJ2-5; D not resolved. Trimming cost V 7 bases and J 2 bases, with 12 bases left between them. The CDR3 is 13 residues long. The germline V gene has CDR1 SGHNT and CDR2 YYREEE (reference sequence). CDR3 sequence: CASGRGGQETQYF. The CDR3 coding sequence is TGTGCCAGCGGCCGTGGCGGTCAAGAGACCCAGTACTTC. Full variable domain (missing parts from reference TRBV5-4 and TRBJ2-5): ETGVTQSPTHLIKTRGQQVTLRCSSQSGHNTVSWYQQALGQGPQFIFQYYREEENGRGNFPPRFSGLQFPNYSSELNVNALELDDSALYLCASGRGGQETQYFGPGTRLLVL.

The V and J genes are TRBV15 and TRBJ2-7; 8 positions match TRBD1. CDR1 is LNHNV and CDR2 is YYDKDF in the germline V gene (reference sequence). V lost 4 bases, J lost 3 bases, and 2 bases stayed unmatched. The CDR3 covers 13 residues. The CDR3 sequence is CATSKDRGYEQYF. CDR3 in DNA: TGTGCCACCAGCAAAGACAGGGGCTACGAGCAGTACTTC.

V gene TRBV7-6 combines with J gene TRBJ2-2, with D perhaps TRBD2 (5 bases). CDR3 length equals 15 residues. The germline V and J ends were trimmed by 1 base and 8 bases, with 14 bases remaining between them. In germline, CDR1 is SGHVS, CDR2 FNYEAQ. The CDR3 reads CASSLEWLASGELFF. CDR3 DNA: TGTGCCAGCAGCTTAGAGTGGCTAGCTTCAGGGGAGCTGTTTTTT.